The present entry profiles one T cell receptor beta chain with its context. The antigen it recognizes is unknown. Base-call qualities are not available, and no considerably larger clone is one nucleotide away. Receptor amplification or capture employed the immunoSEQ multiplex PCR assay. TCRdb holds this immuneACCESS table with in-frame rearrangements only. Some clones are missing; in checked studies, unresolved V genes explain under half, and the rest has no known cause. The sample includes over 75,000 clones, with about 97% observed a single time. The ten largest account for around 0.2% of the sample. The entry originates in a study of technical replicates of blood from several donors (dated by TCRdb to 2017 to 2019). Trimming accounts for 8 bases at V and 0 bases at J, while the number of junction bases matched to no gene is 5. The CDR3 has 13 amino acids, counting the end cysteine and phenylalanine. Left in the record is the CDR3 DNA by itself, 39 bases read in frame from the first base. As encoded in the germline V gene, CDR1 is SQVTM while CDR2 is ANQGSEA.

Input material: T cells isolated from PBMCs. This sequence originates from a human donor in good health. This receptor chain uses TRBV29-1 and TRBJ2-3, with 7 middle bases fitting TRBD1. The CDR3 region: CSLLGQSTDTQYF. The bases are TGCAGCCTCCTGGGACAGAGCACAGATACGCAGTATTTT.